Listed below are T cell receptor beta chains from one sample, sequenced in a study of T cell responses to AZD1222 COVID-19 vaccine. Measured with immunoSEQ multiplex PCR; TCRdb has only the in-frame clones, and not every one. The repertoire holds about 170,000 clones, with roughly nine tenths as singletons. The sample consisted of peripheral blood, taken on day 0 of AZD1222 vaccination. These receptors all come from an adult in good health. The conserved cysteine and the conserved F or W are not part of the CDR3 here. Fields, in order: J gene, V gene, D gene, clone size, CDR3 protein. A D gene is named only where the DNA matches it firmly. Not all rows give a size; the values are once, few, many and, for expanded clones, a class.

TRBJ2-2,TRBV12-3/TRBV12-4,TRBD1,once,ASSLQGDGELF
TRBJ2-7,TRBV4-1,TRBD2,few,ASSQGASGSLEQY
TRBJ2-7,TRBV21-1,.,.,ASSGRQGAPYEQY
TRBJ1-1,TRBV7-9,.,.,ASSLEAGMNTEAF
TRBJ1-2,TRBV12-3/TRBV12-4,.,.,ASSLRGGGYT
TRBJ1-3,TRBV6-5,.,.,ASSSAPSGNTIY
TRBJ2-7,TRBV27,.,.,ASSSYREDTYEQY
TRBJ2-3,TRBV2,.,.,ASTTMGLEADTQY
TRBJ2-2,TRBV18,.,.,ASSPDRNTGELF
TRBJ2-1,TRBV28,TRBD1,.,ASSPPRDSNEQF
TRBJ2-1,TRBV29-1,TRBD2,.,SGGTSGRLSSYNEQF
TRBJ2-3,TRBV19,TRBD1,once,ASRDRGGTDTQY
TRBJ2-7,TRBV5-1,.,.,ASGPQGYGYEQY
TRBJ1-2,TRBV10-3,TRBD1,once,ATRPGTANYGYT
TRBJ1-6,TRBV5-4,.,.,ASSLVPSSSYNSPLH
TRBJ2-5,TRBV19,.,.,ASSITGTKETQY
TRBJ2-1,TRBV24-1,TRBD2,once,ATSDGTSRRDEQF
TRBJ1-5,TRBV6-5,.,.,ASSQDKQRHQPQH
TRBJ1-5,TRBV6-5,TRBD1,.,ASRDRVGQPQH
TRBJ1-1,TRBV6-5,.,.,ASQLEPGTNTEAF
TRBJ2-1,TRBV6-5,.,once,ASIVAVRYNEQF
TRBJ2-1,TRBV19,TRBD2,.,ASSSFFRGLANNEQF
TRBJ2-2,TRBV6-2/TRBV6-3,.,.,ASSYSGDYTGELF
TRBJ1-5,TRBV19,.,.,ASNVQENNQPQH
TRBJ2-1,TRBV29-1,TRBD2,.,SAPHLAGQKNEQF
TRBJ2-1,TRBV6-5,TRBD2,.,ASSKGLAWYNEQF
TRBJ1-5,TRBV2,.,.,ASSDDWVLSNQPQH
TRBJ1-2,TRBV12-3/TRBV12-4,.,.,ASSPLRAYGYT
TRBJ1-4,TRBV20-1,.,once,SPTGRF
TRBJ2-1,TRBV25-1,.,.,ASSRDFNEQF
TRBJ2-1,TRBV27,TRBD1,.,ASSFVTGDFFYNEQF
TRBJ2-7,TRBV7-2,.,.,ASSPGHGSYEQY
TRBJ1-2,TRBV27,.,.,ATPGGYT
TRBJ2-2,TRBV6-2/TRBV6-3,.,.,ASSYRAGHTGELF
TRBJ2-1,TRBV27,TRBD2,.,ASRPIPGLETPNEQF
TRBJ2-7,TRBV15,.,once,ATSRDLIRRQGGSYEQY
TRBJ2-5,TRBV6-1,TRBD2,.,ASSGDLAGGQETQY
TRBJ2-3,TRBV29-1,TRBD2,.,SAGLAGVLLNADTQY
TRBJ1-2,TRBV12-3/TRBV12-4,TRBD1,once,ASSFGTAYGYT
TRBJ1-2,TRBV2,TRBD1,.,ASRREGGVGYT
TRBJ2-7,TRBV19,TRBD2,.,ASSIERLAGGPSYEQY
TRBJ2-3,TRBV6-2/TRBV6-3,TRBD2,once,ASSYRGLAGGGLELADTQY
TRBJ2-2,TRBV11-3,TRBD1,.,ASSTRQGLWTGELF
TRBJ2-7,TRBV6-6,.,.,ASGTIKYEQY
TRBJ1-2,TRBV6-5,.,once,ASRPLSRGYGYT
TRBJ1-3,TRBV4-1,.,.,ASSQVPPSGNTIY
TRBJ2-1,TRBV19,TRBD2,.,ASSSRLAGGTSGDEQF
TRBJ1-5,TRBV6-5,TRBD1,.,ASAPGQGANQPQH
TRBJ2-1,TRBV19,TRBD1,.,ASTSGTGVNNEQF
TRBJ1-1,TRBV19,.,.,ASSIAHRMGMNTEAF
TRBJ2-7,TRBV18,TRBD2,.,ASSSSGYEQY
TRBJ1-1,TRBV19,TRBD1,.,ASTRTGGTEAF
TRBJ2-3,TRBV5-4,.,.,ASSEGTTDTQY
TRBJ1-1,TRBV9,.,.,ASSVGARDTEAF
TRBJ2-2,TRBV11-2,TRBD2,.,ASSLSGTNTGELF
TRBJ2-2,TRBV5-1,TRBD2,once,ASSGGSLLAGVRTGELF
TRBJ2-1,TRBV7-6,.,.,ASSPGGNHNEQF